This T cell receptor beta chain was identified in a study of identical twins. This clonotype has at least ten counts. Antigen: not known. Study conclusions and caveats: Twin pairs had excess sharing that was weaker in beta out-of-frame sequences. Low generation-probability sequences were in excess among twin-shared out-of-frame alpha sequences.

Unique molecular identifiers were in the cDNA, with template-switch universal primer binding. MiXCR, applied by TCRdb to the 5' RACE reads, yields one record per CDR3 protein. The sample gives about 240,000 distinct CDR3 sequences, over 9.5% of which show up once; approximately 9.1% is in the top ten. The receptor comes from a man aged 45 to 65 in good health. Sample: memory T cells sorted from blood.

The CDR3 loop is CASSQERVLRTEAFF. As DNA, the CDR3 is TGTGCCAGCAGCCAAGAAAGGGTATTGAGGACTGAAGCTTTCTTT. The chain has TRBV3-1 and TRBJ1-1; D call uncertain. The germline CDR1 and CDR2 sequences are LGHDT and YNNKEL (reference sequence). Trimming took 0 bases from V and 5 from J, leaving 13 bases between them. The CDR3 is 15 amino acids.